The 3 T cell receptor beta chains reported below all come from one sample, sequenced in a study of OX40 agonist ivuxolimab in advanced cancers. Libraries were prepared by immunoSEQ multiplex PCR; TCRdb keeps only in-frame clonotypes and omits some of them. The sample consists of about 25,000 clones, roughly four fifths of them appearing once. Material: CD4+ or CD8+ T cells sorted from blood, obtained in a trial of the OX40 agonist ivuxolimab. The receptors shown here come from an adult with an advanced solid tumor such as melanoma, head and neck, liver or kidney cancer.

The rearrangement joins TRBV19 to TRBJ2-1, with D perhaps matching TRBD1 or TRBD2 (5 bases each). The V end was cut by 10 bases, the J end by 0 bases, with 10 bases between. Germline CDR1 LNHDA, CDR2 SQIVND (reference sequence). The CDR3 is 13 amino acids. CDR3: CATSGTSYNEQFF. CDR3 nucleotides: TGTGCCACCTCCGGGACCTCCTACAATGAGCAGTTCTTC.

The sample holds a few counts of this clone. CDR3 in amino acids: CASSDNPSWYEQFF. CDR3 coding DNA: TGTGCCAGCAGTGACAATCCTAGTTGGTATGAGCAGTTCTTC. This rearrangement joins TRBV2 to TRBJ2-1; D not resolved. CDR1 is SNHLY, CDR2 FYNNEI, per germline. The V end was cut by 3 bases, the J end by 8 bases, with 14 bases between. The CDR3 spans 14 residues.

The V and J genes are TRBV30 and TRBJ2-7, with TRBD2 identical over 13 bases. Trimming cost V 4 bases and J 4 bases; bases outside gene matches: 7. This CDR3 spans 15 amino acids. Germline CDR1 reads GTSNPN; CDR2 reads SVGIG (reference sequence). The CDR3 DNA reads TGTGCCTGGATAGGGACTAGCGGGAATCCGTACGAGCAGTACTTC. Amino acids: CAWIGTSGNPYEQYF.